This is a list of T cell receptor beta chains from one sample in a study of blood T cells in healthy people across ages. Via MiXCR, TCRdb re-called the 5' RACE reads, giving one row per CDR3 protein. The sample holds around 1,000,000 distinct CDR3 sequences; about 25% are singletons and the top ten take 0.75%. This same sample was also taken into another study, of T cells of mothers and their children.

Sequenced input: blood. The receptors originated from a girl aged 2-9 years in good health. The CDR3 runs from the conserved cysteine through the conserved F or W. A D gene is named only where the DNA matches it firmly. For some rows the clone size is stated as once, few or many, or as a class when expanded; others skip it.

D,V,size,J,DNA,CDR3
-,TRBV5-1,-,TRBJ1-6,TGCGCCAGCAGCTTTCAACCCAATTCACCCCTCCACTTT,CASSFQPNSPLHF
TRBD1,TRBV20-1,-,TRBJ1-2,TGCAGTGCTCTAACAGGGGGTTCCCCTTACACCTTC,CSALTGGSPYTF
-,TRBV7-3,-,TRBJ1-5,TGTGCCAGCAGCAACAACCCGTCAGTCCCTAATCAGCCCCAGCATTTT,CASSNNPSVPNQPQHF
-,TRBV20-1,-,TRBJ2-7,TGCAGTGCTAGAGATGGGGGTAGGGACACAAGCGAGCAGTACTTC,CSARDGGRDTSEQYF
-,TRBV4-2,-,TRBJ2-7,TGTGCCAGCAGAGCGGAGGGGGGCTGGGAGAGCGGGATCTACGAGCAGTACTTC,CASRAEGGWESGIYEQYF
-,TRBV14,-,TRBJ1-1,TGTGCCAGCAGCCTGCAGACCGGGACAATGAACACTGAAGCTTTCTTT,CASSLQTGTMNTEAFF
TRBD1,TRBV27,-,TRBJ2-7,TGTGCCAGCAGTCCAATCGACAGGGTAGGCGAGCAGTACTTC,CASSPIDRVGEQYF
TRBD1,TRBV3-1,-,TRBJ1-2,TGTGCCAGCAGCCAAGCGCCTACTGGCAGGGGGAACTACACCTTC,CASSQAPTGRGNYTF
-,TRBV7-2,-,TRBJ2-7,TGTGCCAGCAGCTTAGTTGAAGGGGGGTACGAGCAGTACTTC,CASSLVEGGYEQYF
TRBD2,TRBV6-5,-,TRBJ2-6,TGTGCCAGCAGTTACGACGGGGGGGCCTCCTCTGGGGCCAACGTCCTGACTTTC,CASSYDGGASSGANVLTF
TRBD1,TRBV29-1,few,TRBJ2-7,TGCAGCGTTGTACAGGGGGTCTCCTACGAGCAGTACTTC,CSVVQGVSYEQYF
TRBD1,TRBV11-2,many,TRBJ1-2,TGTGCCAGCAGCTTAGCCCTGGACAGGGGAAATGGCTACACCTTC,CASSLALDRGNGYTF
-,TRBV6-2/TRBV6-3,many,TRBJ2-1,TGTGCCAGCAGTTATTTCAGTGGAACCTACAATGAGCAGTTCTTC,CASSYFSGTYNEQFF
-,TRBV7-6,few,TRBJ1-1,TGTGCCAGCAGCTTAGGGCCGGATGTAAACACTGAAGCTTTCTTT,CASSLGPDVNTEAFF
-,TRBV11-1,-,TRBJ2-7,TGTGCCAGCAGCTTCGCTACCTACGGGGAGCAGTACTTC,CASSFATYGEQYF
-,TRBV11-3,-,TRBJ2-1,TGTGCCAGCAGTCCCAGCGTCTACTCCTACAATGAGCAGTTCTTC,CASSPSVYSYNEQFF
-,TRBV9,-,TRBJ2-5,TGTGCCAGCAGCGACGCCAGGGTTTCGGGTTCGTACAATGAGCGGTTCTTC,CASSDARVSGSYNERFF
-,TRBV3-1,few,TRBJ2-1,TGTGCCAGCAGCCAAGTGGGTTCTGGGGGGTCGTCCTACAATGAGCAGTTCTTC,CASSQVGSGGSSYNEQFF
TRBD1,TRBV5-6,-,TRBJ2-5,TGTGCCAGCAGCCATGGGACAGACCAAGAGACCCAGTACTTC,CASSHGTDQETQYF
TRBD2,TRBV7-2,-,TRBJ2-1,TGTGCCAGCAGCTTAGTAGCGGGAGAGATAGATGAGCAGTTCTTC,CASSLVAGEIDEQFF
-,TRBV29-1,-,TRBJ2-1,TGCAGCGTTGAAGGGTGGATCACTGGAGGAAGGGGTGAGCAGTTCTTC,CSVEGWITGGRGEQFF
-,TRBV9,-,TRBJ2-2,TGTGCCAGCAGCTCCTTTCGGGGCGGGGAGATGTTTTTT,CASSSFRGGEMFF
-,TRBV4-2,-,TRBJ2-1,TGTGCCAGCAGCCATGAACACAGGGTTAGGTCCTACAATGAGCAGTTCTTC,CASSHEHRVRSYNEQFF
-,TRBV21-1,few,TRBJ1-1,TGTGCCAGCAGCAAATTTCTGTTAAGGGGCACTGAAGCTTTCTTT,CASSKFLLRGTEAFF
TRBD1,TRBV13,few,TRBJ2-7,TGTGCCAGCAGCACAAATTCCGGGACAGGGCTCCGCGAGCAGTACTTC,CASSTNSGTGLREQYF
-,TRBV5-6,few,TRBJ2-7,TGTGCCAGCAGCCACACGGACAGCTCCTACGAGCAGTACTTC,CASSHTDSSYEQYF
-,TRBV11-2,-,TRBJ2-1,TGTGCCAGCAGCTTATTTCAAGGGGAAATATACAATGAGCAGTTCTTC,CASSLFQGEIYNEQFF
-,TRBV12-3/TRBV12-4,-,TRBJ2-1,TGTGCCAGCAGTTTCGAGGGGCTGACCTACAATGAGCAGTTCTTC,CASSFEGLTYNEQFF
-,TRBV28,few,TRBJ2-5,TGTGCCAGCAGTTTCGAGGGGGTTGAGCAGTACTTC,CASSFEGVEQYF
TRBD2,TRBV29-1,-,TRBJ2-1,TGCAGCGCCCGCAGGGGACTAGCGGGGTACAATGAGCAGTTCTTC,CSARRGLAGYNEQFF
-,TRBV6-5,many,TRBJ2-7,TGTGCCAGCAGTATGGATCAGAACCCTGGCGAGCAGTACTTC,CASSMDQNPGEQYF
-,TRBV3-1,few,TRBJ2-5,TGTGCCAGCAGCCCTCCAGGCAGTGCGGAGTGGGGGACCCAGTACTTC,CASSPPGSAEWGTQYF
-,TRBV6-1,few,TRBJ2-7,TGTGCCAGCAGTGCCCGCGTCAGCTCCTACGAGCAGTACTTC,CASSARVSSYEQYF
-,TRBV29-1,many,TRBJ1-1,TGCAGCGTTGAGGGACGGATGAACACTGAAGCTTTCTTT,CSVEGRMNTEAFF
TRBD2,TRBV2,few,TRBJ2-7,TGTGCCAGCAGTCCTTCGCCTCGAAGAGCGGGACTTCTCCGGTCCCACGAGCAGTACTTC,CASSPSPRRAGLLRSHEQYF
-,TRBV4-1,-,TRBJ2-1,TGCGCCAGCAGCCAAGTTGTAGGGGGGAACTACAATGAGCAGTTCTTC,CASSQVVGGNYNEQFF
-,TRBV6-5,-,TRBJ2-3,TGTGCCAGCCTCCGGCAGGGAACAGATACGCAGTATTTT,CASLRQGTDTQYF
-,TRBV27,few,TRBJ2-5,TGTGCCAGCAGTCTCGCCGGGACTGTAGAGACCCAGTACTTC,CASSLAGTVETQYF
-,TRBV28,-,TRBJ2-3,TGTGCCAGCAGTTTATCGGTCATCGGAGGAGATACGCAGTATTTT,CASSLSVIGGDTQYF
-,TRBV18,few,TRBJ1-1,TGTGCCAGCTGGCAACTAGCACCGAACACTGAAGCTTTCTTT,CASWQLAPNTEAFF
-,TRBV29-1,few,TRBJ1-1,TGCAGCGTCGATCTACAGGGAGTGAACACTGAAGCTTTCTTT,CSVDLQGVNTEAFF
TRBD1,TRBV4-2,-,TRBJ2-1,TGTGCCAGCAGCCAAGATAGGGGACAGGGGTTCGATGAGCAGTTCTTC,CASSQDRGQGFDEQFF